This T cell receptor beta chain was recovered during a study of Graves' ophthalmopathy and Graves' hyperthyroidism. The CDR3 sequence is 15 residues long. CDR1 is DFQATT and CDR2 is SNEGSKA in the germline V gene (reference sequence). V gave up 3 bases and J gave up 7 bases; unmatched junction bases: 9. The study amplified TCR beta CDR3 regions using RNA transcripts. Scientists carried out first-round RT-PCR using HTBI primers and then a second-round multiplex PCR. MiXCR, run by TCRdb on the multiplex PCR reads, gives a single entry per CDR3 protein. The table shows roughly 1.1 million distinct CDR3 sequences, with about 40% occurring only once.

Material: peripheral blood or thyroid tissue (not recorded which). The sequence was obtained from an adult man with Graves' hyperthyroidism. The rearrangement uses TRBV20-1 and TRBJ1-1, with 12 nucleotides matching TRBD1. This chain's CDR3 is CSASKGQGAGGEAFF. The CDR3 coding sequence is TGCAGTGCTAGTAAGGGACAGGGGGCAGGAGGTGAAGCTTTCTTT.